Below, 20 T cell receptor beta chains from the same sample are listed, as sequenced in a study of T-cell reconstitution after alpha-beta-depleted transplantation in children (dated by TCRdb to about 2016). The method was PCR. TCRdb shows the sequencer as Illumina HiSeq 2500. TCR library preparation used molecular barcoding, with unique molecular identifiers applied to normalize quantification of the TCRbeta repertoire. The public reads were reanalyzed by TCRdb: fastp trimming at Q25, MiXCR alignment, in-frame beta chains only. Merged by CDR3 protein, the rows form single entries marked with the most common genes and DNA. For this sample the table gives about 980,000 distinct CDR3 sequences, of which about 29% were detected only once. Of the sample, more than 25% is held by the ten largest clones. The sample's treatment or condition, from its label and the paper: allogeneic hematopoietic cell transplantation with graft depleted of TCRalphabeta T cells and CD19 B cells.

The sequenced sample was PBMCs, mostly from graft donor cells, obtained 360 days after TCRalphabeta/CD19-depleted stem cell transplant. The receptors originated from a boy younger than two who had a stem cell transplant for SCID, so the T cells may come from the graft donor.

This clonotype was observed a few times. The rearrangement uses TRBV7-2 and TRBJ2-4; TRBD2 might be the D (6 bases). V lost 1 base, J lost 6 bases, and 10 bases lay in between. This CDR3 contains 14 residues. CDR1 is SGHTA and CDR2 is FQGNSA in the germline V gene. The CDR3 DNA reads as TGTGCCAGCAGCTTAGGTGCGGGACCAAACATTCAGTACTTC. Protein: CASSLGAGPNIQYF.

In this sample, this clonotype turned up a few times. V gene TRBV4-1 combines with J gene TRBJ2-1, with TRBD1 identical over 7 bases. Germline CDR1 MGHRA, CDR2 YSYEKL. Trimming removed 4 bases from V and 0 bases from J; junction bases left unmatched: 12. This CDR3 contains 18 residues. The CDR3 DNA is TGCGCCAGCAGCCTCGTGGGGACAGTCCGGAGCTCCTACAATGAGCAGTTCTTC. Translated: CASSLVGTVRSSYNEQFF.

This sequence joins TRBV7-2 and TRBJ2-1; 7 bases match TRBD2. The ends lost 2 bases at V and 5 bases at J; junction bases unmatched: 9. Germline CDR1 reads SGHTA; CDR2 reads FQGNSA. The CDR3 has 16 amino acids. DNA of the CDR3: TGTGCCAGCAGCTTAAGGGCTAGCGGAGTCAACAATGAGCAGTTCTTC. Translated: CASSLRASGVNNEQFF.

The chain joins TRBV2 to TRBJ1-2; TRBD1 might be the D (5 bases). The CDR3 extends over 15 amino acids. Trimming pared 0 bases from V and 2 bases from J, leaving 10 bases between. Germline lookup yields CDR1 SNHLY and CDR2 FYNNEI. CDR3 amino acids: CASSEALKGNYGYTF. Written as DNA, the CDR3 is TGTGCCAGCAGTGAAGCGCTCAAGGGGAACTATGGCTACACCTTC.

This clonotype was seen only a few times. CDR3 protein: CASRAPGQTNTGELFF. The CDR3 coding sequence is TGTGCCAGCAGGGCTCCGGGACAGACGAACACCGGGGAGCTGTTTTTT. The rearrangement uses TRBV6-1 and TRBJ2-2; 7 bases map to TRBD1. After removal of 6 bases from V and 0 bases from J, the junction contained 7 bases not matched to a gene. CDR3 size: 16 residues. Germline V lookup: CDR1 MNHNS, CDR2 SASEGT.

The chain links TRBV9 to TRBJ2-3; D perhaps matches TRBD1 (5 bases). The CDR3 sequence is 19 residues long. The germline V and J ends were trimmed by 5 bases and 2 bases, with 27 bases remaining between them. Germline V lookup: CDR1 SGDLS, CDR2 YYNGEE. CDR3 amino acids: CASSSGRSKLTGATDTQYF. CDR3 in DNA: TGTGCCAGCAGTTCAGGGCGATCCAAACTAACTGGGGCCACAGATACGCAGTATTTT.

The CDR3 loop reads CASSSNGGNTGELFF. Here the CDR3 DNA reads TGTGCCAGCAGTTCCAACGGGGGCAACACCGGGGAGCTGTTTTTT. This chain joins TRBV9 and TRBJ2-2; either TRBD1 or TRBD2 may fit D (6 bases each). The CDR3 totals 15 residues. With 5 bases removed from V and 2 bases from J, the gap between germline ends came to 13 bases. CDR1 and CDR2 from the germline V gene are SGDLS and YYNGEE.

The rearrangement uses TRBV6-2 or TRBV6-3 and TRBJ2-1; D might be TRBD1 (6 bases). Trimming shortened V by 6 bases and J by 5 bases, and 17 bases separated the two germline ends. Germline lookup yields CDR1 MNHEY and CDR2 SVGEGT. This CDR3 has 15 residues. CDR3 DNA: TGTGCCAGCAGCCTCTACAGGGTTTACGACAATGAGCAGTTCTTC. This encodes CASSLYRVYDNEQFF.

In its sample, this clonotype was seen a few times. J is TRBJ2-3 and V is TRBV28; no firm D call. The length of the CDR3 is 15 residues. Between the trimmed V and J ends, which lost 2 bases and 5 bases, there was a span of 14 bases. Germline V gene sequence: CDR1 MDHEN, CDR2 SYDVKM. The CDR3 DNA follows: TGTGCCAGCAGTTTACCCACGAGTCCGGGAGATACGCAGTATTTT. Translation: CASSLPTSPGDTQYF.

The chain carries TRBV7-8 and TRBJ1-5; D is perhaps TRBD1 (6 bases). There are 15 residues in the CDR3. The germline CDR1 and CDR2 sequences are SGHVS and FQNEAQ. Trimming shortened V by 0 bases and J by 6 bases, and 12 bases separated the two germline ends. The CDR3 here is CASSLASGVPQPQHF. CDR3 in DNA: TGTGCCAGCAGCTTAGCATCAGGGGTTCCTCAGCCCCAGCATTTT.

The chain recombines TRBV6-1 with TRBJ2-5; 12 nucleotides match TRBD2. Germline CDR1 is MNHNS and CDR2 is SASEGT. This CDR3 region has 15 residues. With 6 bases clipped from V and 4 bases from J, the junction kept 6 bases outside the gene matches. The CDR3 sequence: CASRLAGGRVETQYF. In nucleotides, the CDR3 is TGTGCCAGCAGGCTAGCGGGGGGGAGGGTAGAGACCCAGTACTTC.

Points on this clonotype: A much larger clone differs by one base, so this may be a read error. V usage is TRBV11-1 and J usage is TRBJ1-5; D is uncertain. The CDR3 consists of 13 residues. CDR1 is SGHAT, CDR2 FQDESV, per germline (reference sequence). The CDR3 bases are TGTACCAGCAGCAAAGGCCTGGGCACTCCCCAGCATTTT. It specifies CTSSKGLGTPQHF.

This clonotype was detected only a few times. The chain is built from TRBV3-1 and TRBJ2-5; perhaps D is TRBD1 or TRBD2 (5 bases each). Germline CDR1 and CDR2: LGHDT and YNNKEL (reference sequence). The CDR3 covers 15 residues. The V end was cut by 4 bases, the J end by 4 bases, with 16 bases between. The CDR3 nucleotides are TGTGCCAGCAGCCTTCGGGACGGGCGCGTAGAGACCCAGTACTTC. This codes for CASSLRDGRVETQYF.

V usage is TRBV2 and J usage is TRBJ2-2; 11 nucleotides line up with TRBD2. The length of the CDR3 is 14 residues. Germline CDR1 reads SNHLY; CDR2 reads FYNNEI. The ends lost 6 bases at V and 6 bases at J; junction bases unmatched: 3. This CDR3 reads CASRLAGAAGELFF. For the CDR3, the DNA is TGTGCCAGCAGACTAGCGGGGGCCGCCGGGGAGCTGTTTTTT.

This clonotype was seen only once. Here the CDR3 reads CASSGRVAEPQHF. As DNA, the CDR3 is TGTGCCAGTAGTGGCAGGGTGGCGGAGCCCCAGCATTTT. V is TRBV19 and J is TRBJ1-5; maybe TRBD1 (5 bases). Germline V gene lookup returns CDR1 LNHDA and CDR2 SQIVND (reference sequence). This CDR3 is built from 13 residues. Trimming took off 5 bases at V and 8 bases at J, with 13 bases between the two ends.

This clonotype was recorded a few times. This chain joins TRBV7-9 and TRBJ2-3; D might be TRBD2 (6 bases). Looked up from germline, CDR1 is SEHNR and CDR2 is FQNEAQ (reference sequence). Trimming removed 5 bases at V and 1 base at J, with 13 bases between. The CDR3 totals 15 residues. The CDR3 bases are TGTGCCAGCAGCCCCGGCGGGGCCCGCACAGATACGCAGTATTTT. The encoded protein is CASSPGGARTDTQYF.

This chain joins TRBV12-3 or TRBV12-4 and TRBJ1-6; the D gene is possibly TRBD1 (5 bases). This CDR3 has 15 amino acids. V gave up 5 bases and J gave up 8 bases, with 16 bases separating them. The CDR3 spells CASSTRQKRDSPLHF. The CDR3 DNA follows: TGTGCCAGCAGTACCCGACAGAAAAGGGATTCACCCCTCCACTTT.

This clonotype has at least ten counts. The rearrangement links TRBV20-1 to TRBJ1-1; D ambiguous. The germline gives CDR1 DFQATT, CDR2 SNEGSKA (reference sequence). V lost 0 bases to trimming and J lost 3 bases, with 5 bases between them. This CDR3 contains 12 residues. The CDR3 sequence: CSAREGHTEAFF. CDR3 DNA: TGCAGTGCTAGAGAAGGGCACACTGAAGCTTTCTTT.

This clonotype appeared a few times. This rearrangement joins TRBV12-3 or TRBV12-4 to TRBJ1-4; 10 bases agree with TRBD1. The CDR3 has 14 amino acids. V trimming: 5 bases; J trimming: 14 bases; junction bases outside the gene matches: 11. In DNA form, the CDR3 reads TGTGCCAGCAGTCCGCGGGACAGGGGACCGGGCCTGTTTTTT. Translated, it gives CASSPRDRGPGLFF.

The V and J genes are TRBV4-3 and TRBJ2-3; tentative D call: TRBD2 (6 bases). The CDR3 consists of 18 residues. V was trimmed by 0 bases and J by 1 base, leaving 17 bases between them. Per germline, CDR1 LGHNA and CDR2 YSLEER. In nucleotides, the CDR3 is TGCGCCAGCAGCCAAGATTCCCCTAGCGTCCGGGGCACAGATACGCAGTATTTT. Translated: CASSQDSPSVRGTDTQYF.